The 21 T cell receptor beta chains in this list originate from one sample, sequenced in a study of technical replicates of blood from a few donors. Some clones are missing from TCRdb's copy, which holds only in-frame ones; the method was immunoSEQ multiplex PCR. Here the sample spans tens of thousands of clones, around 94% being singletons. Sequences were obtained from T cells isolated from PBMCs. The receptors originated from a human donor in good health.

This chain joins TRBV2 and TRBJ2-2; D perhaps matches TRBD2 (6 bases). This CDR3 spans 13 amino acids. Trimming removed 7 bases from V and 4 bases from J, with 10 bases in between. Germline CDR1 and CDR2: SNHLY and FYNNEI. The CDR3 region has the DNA TGTGCCAGCACCGGGGGTAGCACCGGGGAGCTGTTTTTT. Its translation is CASTGGSTGELFF.

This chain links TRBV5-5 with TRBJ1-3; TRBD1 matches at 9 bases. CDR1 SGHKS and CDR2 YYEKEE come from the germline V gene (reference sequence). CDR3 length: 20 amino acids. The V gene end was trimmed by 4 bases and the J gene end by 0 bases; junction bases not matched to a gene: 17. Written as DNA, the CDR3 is TGTGCCAGCAGCAAAAAAGCCGGGACAGGGTTTCTGTCCTCTGGAAACACCATATATTTT. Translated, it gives CASSKKAGTGFLSSGNTIYF.

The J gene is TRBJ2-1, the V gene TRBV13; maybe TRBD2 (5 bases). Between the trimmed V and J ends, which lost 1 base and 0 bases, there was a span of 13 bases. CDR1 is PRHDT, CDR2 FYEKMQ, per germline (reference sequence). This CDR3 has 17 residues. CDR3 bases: TGTGCCAGCAGCTTAGACCTCCTAGGGAGCTCCTACAATGAGCAGTTCTTC. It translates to CASSLDLLGSSYNEQFF.

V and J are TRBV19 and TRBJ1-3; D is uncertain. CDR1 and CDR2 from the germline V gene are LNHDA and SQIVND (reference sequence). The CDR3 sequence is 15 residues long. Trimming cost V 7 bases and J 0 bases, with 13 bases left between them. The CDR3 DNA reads TGTGCCAGTACCCCTAGCCGGCTCTCTGGAAACACCATATATTTT. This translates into CASTPSRLSGNTIYF.

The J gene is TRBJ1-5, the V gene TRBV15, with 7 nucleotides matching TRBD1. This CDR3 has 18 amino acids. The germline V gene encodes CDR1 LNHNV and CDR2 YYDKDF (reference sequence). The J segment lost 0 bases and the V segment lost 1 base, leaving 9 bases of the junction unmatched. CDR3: CATSRVRDRSYSNQPQHF. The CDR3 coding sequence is TGTGCCACCAGCAGAGTTCGGGACAGAAGTTATAGCAATCAGCCCCAGCATTTT.

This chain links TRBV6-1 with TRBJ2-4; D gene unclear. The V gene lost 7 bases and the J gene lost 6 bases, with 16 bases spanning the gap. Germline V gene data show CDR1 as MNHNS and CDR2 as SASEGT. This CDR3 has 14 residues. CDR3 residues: CASNPPEFRNIQYF. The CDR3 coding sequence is TGTGCCAGCAACCCACCGGAGTTTAGAAACATTCAGTACTTC.

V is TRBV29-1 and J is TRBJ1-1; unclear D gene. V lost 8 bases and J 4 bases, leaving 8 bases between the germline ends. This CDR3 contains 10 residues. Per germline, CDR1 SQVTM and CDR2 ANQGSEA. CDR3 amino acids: CSYFRTEAFF. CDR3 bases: TGCAGCTACTTTCGCACTGAAGCTTTCTTT.

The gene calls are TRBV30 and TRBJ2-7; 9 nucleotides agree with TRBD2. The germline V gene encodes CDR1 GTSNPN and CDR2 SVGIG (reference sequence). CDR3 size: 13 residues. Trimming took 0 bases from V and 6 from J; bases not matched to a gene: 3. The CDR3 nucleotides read TGTGCCTGGAGTGTAGCGGGGGGTATCGAGCAGTACTTC. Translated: CAWSVAGGIEQYF.

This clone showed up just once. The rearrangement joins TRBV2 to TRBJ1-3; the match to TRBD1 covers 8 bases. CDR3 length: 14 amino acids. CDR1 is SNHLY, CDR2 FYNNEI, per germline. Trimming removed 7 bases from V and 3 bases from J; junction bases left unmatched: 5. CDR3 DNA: TGTGCCAGCACCGGACAGGGAAATGGAAACACCATATATTTT. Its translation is CASTGQGNGNTIYF.

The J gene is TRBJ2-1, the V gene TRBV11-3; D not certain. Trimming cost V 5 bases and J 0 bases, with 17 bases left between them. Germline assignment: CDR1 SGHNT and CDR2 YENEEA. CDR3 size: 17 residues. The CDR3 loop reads CASSPRRGDDSYNEQFF. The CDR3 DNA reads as TGTGCCAGCAGCCCGAGGCGCGGCGATGACTCCTACAATGAGCAGTTCTTC.

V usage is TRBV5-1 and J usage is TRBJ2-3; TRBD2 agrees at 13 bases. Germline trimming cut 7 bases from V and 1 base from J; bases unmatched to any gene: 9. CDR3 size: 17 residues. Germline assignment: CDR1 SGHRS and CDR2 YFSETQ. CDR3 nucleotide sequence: TGCGCCAGCGGGCCTACCGGGACTAGCGGGGGCACAGATACGCAGTATTTT. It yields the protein CASGPTGTSGGTDTQYF.

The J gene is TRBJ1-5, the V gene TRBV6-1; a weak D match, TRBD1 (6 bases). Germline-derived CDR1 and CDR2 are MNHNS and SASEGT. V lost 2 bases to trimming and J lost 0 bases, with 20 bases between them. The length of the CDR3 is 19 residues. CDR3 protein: CASSEWPPAGGYSNQPQHF. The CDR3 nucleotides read TGTGCCAGCAGTGAATGGCCCCCGGCTGGGGGCTATAGCAATCAGCCCCAGCATTTT.

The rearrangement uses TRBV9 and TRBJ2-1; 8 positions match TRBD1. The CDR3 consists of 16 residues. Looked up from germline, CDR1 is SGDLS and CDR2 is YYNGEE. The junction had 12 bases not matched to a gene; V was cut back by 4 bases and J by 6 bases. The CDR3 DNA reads TGTGCCAGCAGCTTCCCCGGGACAGGCGGAAGCAATGAGCAGTTCTTC. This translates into CASSFPGTGGSNEQFF.

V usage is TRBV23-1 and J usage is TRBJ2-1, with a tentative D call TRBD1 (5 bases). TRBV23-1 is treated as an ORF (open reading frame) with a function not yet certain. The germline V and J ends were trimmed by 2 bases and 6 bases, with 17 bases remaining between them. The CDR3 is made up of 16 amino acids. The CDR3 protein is CASSQTTATPSNEQFF. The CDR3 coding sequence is TGCGCCAGCAGTCAAACGACAGCCACCCCTTCCAATGAGCAGTTCTTC.

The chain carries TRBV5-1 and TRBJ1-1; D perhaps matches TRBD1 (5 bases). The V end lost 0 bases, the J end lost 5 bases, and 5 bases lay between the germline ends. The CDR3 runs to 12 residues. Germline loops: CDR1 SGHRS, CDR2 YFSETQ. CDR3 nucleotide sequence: TGCGCCAGCAGCTTGGACAGGACTGAAGCTTTCTTT. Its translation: CASSLDRTEAFF. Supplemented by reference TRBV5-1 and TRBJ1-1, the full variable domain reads KAGVTQTPRYLIKTRGQQVTLSCSPISGHRSVSWYQQTPGQGLQFLFEYFSETQRNKGNFPGRFSGRQFSNSRSEMNVSTLELGDSALYLCASSLDRTEAFFGQGTRLTVV.

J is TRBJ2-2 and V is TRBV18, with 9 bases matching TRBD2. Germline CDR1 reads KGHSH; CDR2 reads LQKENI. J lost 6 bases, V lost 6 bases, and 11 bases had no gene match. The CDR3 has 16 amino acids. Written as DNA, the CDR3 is TGTGCCAGCTCCGCGCGGGAGGGCCTGCGGGCCGGGGAGCTGTTTTTT. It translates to CASSAREGLRAGELFF. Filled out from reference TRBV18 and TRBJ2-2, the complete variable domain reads NAGVMQNPRHLVRRRGQEARLRCSPMKGHSHVYWYRQLPEEGLKFMVYLQKENIIDESGMPKERFSAEFPKEGPSILRIQQVVRGDSAAYFCASSAREGLRAGELFFGEGSRLTVL.

This chain's CDR3 is CASSFRRAGSRVAKNIQYF. The DNA for the CDR3 is TGTGCCAGCAGTTTTCGGCGGGCCGGGAGCAGGGTAGCCAAAAACATTCAGTACTTC. The rearrangement links TRBV28 to TRBJ2-4; D is possibly TRBD2 (6 bases). Germline CDR1 reads MDHEN; CDR2 reads SYDVKM. The V end lost 3 bases, the J end lost 0 bases, and 21 bases lay between the germline ends. The CDR3 spans 19 residues.

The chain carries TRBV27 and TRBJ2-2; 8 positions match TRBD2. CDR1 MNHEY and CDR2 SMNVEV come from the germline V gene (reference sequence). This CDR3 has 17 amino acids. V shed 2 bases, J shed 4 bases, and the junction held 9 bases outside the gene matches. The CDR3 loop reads CASSLRGGRVGTGELFF. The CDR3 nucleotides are TGTGCCAGCAGTTTACGGGGGGGGCGGGTTGGCACCGGGGAGCTGTTTTTT.

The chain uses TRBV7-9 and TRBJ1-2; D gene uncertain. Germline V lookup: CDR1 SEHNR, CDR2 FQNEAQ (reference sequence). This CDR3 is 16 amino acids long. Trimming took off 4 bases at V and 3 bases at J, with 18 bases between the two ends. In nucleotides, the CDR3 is TGTGCCAGCAGCTCCGACGCGGTTCGGGGTGACTATGGCTACACCTTC. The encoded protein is CASSSDAVRGDYGYTF.

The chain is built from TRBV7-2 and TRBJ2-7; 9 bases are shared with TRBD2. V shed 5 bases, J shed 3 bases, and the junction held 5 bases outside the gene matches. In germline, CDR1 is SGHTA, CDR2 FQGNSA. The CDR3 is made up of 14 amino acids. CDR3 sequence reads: CASSSSGRVYEQYF. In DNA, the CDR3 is TGTGCCAGCAGCAGTAGCGGGAGAGTCTACGAGCAGTACTTC.

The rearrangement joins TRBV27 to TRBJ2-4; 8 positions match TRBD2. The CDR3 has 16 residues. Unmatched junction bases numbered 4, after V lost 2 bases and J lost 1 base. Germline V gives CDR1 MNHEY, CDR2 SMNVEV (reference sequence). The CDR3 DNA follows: TGTGCCAGCAGTTTAATTAGCGGGAAGGCCAAAAACATTCAGTACTTC. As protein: CASSLISGKAKNIQYF.